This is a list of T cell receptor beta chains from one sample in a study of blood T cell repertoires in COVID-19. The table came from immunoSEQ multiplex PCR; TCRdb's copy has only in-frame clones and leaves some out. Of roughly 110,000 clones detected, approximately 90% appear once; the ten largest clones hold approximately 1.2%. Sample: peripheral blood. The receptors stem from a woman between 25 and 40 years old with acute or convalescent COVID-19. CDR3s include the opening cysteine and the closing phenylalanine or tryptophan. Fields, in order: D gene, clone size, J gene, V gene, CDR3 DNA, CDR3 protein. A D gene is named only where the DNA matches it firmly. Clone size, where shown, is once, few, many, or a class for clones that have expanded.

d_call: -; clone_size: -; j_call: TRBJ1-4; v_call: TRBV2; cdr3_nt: TGTGCCAGCAGGCCGACAGGAGCAAATGAAAAACTGTTTTTT; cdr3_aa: CASRPTGANEKLFF
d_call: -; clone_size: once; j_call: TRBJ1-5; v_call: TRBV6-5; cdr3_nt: TGTGCCAGCAGTCCGCATGCGTACAATCAGCCCCAGCATTTT; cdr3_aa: CASSPHAYNQPQHF
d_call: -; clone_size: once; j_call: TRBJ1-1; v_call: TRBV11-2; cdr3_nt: TGTGCCAGCAGCTTTCGGGTCGTAAGGGGTCTGAACACTGAAGCTTTCTTT; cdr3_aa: CASSFRVVRGLNTEAFF
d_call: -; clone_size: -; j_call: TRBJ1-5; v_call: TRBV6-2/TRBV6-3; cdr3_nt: TGTGCCAGCAGTAAACTCGGGGGAAATAGCAATCAGCCCCAGCATTTT; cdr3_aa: CASSKLGGNSNQPQHF
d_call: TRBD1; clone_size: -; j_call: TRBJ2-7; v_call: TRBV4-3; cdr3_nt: TGCGCCAGCAGCCACTCAGGGACAGGGGAGACCTACGAGCAGTACTTC; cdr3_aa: CASSHSGTGETYEQYF
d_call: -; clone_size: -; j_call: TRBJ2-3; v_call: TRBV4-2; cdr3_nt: TGTGCCAGCAGCCTTGACGCGGGAACAGATACGCAGTATTTT; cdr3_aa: CASSLDAGTDTQYF
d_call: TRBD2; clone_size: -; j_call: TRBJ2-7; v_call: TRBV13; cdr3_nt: TGTGCCAGCAGCTTAACTAGCGGGGGGACCTACGAGCAGTACTTC; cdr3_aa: CASSLTSGGTYEQYF
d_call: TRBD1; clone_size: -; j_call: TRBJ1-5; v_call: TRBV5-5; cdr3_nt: TGTGCCAGCAGCTGGGGGACAGGGCCCAATCAGCCCCAGCATTTT; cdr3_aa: CASSWGTGPNQPQHF
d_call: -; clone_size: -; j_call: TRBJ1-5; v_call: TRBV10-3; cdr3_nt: TGTGCCATCAGTGAGAATCCGGGGGGGCGTCGCAATCAGCCCCAGCATTTT; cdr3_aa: CAISENPGGRRNQPQHF
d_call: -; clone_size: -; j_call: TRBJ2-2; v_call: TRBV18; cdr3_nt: TGTGCCAGCTCACCTGAACAGAACACCGGGGAGCTGTTTTTT; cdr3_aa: CASSPEQNTGELFF
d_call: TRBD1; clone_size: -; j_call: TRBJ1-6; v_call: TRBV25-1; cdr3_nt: TGTGCCAGCAGTGAGACAGGGGGCAAGGCACCCCTCCACTTT; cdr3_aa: CASSETGGKAPLHF
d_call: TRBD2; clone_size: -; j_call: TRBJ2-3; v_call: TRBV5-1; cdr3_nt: TGCGCCAGCAGCCCCCTTCTAGCGGGAGGCACAGATACGCAGTATTTT; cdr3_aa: CASSPLLAGGTDTQYF
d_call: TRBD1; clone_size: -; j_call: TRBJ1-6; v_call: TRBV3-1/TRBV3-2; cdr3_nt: TGTGCCAGCAGCCAAGATTTAGGACAGGGGTCATCCATCCCCCTCCACTTT; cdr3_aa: CASSQDLGQGSSIPLHF
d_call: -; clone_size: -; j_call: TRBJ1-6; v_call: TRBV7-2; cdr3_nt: TGTGCCAGCAGCTCAGTCCAGGGGAACTCACCCCTCCACTTT; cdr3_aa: CASSSVQGNSPLHF
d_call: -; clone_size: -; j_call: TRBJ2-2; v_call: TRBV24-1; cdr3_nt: TGTGCCACCAGTGAGCCCCGGGCGGGGATTTACACCGGGGAGCTGTTTTTT; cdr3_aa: CATSEPRAGIYTGELFF
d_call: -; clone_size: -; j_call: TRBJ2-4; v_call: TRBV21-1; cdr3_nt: TGTGCCAGCAGCACGACGAACGTCAGGCCCTCGGCCAAAAACATTCAGTACTTC; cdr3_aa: CASSTTNVRPSAKNIQYF
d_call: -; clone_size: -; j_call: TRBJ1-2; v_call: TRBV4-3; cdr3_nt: TGCGCCAGCAGCCCCAGGACAGCAAACTATGGCTACACCTTC; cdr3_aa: CASSPRTANYGYTF
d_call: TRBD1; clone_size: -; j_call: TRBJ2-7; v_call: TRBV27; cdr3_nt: TGTGCCAGCAGTCCCAGGGACAGGGAGGGTTACGAGCAGTACTTC; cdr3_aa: CASSPRDREGYEQYF
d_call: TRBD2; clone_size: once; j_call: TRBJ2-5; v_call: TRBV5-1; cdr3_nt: TGCGCCAGCAGCGTGGGGGCGGGGGGCCAAGAGACCCAGTACTTC; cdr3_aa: CASSVGAGGQETQYF
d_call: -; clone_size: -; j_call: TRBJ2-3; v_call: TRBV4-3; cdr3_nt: TGCGCCAGCAGCGGGGGGAGCCCAGATACGCAGTATTTT; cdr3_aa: CASSGGSPDTQYF
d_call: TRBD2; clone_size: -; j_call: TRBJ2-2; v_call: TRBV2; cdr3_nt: TGTGCCAGCAGTGGATCGGTAGCGGGGGGGATACAGACCGGGGAGCTGTTTTTT; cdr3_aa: CASSGSVAGGIQTGELFF
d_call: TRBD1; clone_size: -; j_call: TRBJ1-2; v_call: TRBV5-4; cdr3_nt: TGTGCCAGCAGATCCGGGACAGGAGACTATGGCTACACCTTC; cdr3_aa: CASRSGTGDYGYTF
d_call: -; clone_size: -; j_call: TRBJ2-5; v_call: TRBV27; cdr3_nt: TGTGCCAGCAGTTTTGGAGTGCAGGGGCGGGAGACCCAGTACTTC; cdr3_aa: CASSFGVQGRETQYF
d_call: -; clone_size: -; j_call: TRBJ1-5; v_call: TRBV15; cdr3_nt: TGTGCCACCAGCAGAGATCGACCCGGCGGAGGAAATCAGCCCCAGCATTTT; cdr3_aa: CATSRDRPGGGNQPQHF
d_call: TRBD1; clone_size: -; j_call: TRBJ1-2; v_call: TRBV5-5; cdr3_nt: TGTGCCAGCAGTAGAATGTCGGGGACAGGAAACGGCTACACCTTC; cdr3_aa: CASSRMSGTGNGYTF
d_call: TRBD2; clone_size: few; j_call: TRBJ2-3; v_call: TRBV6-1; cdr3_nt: TGTGCCAGCAGTGAACCTAGCGGGCCAACAGATACGCAGTATTTT; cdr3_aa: CASSEPSGPTDTQYF
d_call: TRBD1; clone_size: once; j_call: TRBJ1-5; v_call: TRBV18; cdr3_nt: TGTGCCAGCTCACCCCAGGGGGGCAATCAGCCCCAGCATTTT; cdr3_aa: CASSPQGGNQPQHF
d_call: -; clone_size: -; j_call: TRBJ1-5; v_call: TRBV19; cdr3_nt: TGTGCCAGTAGTATGATGGCGGCTAGCAATCAGCCCCAGCATTTT; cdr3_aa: CASSMMAASNQPQHF
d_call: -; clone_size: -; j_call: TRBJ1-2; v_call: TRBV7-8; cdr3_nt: TGTGCCAGCAGCTTATCCGACAGGCTCGCTAACTATGGCTACACCTTC; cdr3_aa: CASSLSDRLANYGYTF
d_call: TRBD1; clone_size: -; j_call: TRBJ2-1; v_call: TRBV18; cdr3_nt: TGTGCCAGCTCATCCCTCGGGACAGGGGTCAATGAGCAGTTCTTC; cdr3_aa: CASSSLGTGVNEQFF
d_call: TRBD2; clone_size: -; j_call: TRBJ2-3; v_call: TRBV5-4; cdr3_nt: TGTGCCAGCAGCTTAGGGACTAGCGGCACAGATACGCAGTATTTT; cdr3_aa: CASSLGTSGTDTQYF
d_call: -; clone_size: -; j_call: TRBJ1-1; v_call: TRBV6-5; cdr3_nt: TGTGCCAGCAGTTACGTGGGAGGTCTGGTGAACACTGAAGCTTTCTTT; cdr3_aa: CASSYVGGLVNTEAFF
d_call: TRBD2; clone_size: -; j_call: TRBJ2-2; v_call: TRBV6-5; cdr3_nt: TGTGCCAGCAGTTCGTTTGGGGGGGGTCACACCGGGGAGCTGTTTTTT; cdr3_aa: CASSSFGGGHTGELFF
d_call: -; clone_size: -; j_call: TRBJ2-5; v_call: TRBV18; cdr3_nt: TGTGCCAGCTCACCACCCAACGCGGAGACCCAGTACTTC; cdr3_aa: CASSPPNAETQYF
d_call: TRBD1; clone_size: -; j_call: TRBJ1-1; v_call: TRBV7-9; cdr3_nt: TGTGCCAGCAGCCCCTTGGGACAGCTGAACACTGAAGCTTTCTTT; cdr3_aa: CASSPLGQLNTEAFF
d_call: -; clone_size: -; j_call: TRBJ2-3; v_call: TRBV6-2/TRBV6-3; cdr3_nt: TGTGCCAGCAGTGACTCTTACACAGATACGCAGTATTTT; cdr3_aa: CASSDSYTDTQYF
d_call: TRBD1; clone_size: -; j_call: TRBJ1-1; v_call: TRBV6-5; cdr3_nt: TGTGCCAGCAGTAAGGGGTTTACAGGGGGAGCTTTCTTT; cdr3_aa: CASSKGFTGGAFF
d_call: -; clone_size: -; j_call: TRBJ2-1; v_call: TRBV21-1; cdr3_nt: TGTGCCAGCAGCAAAGGGGACAGGGTTGATGAGCAGTTCTTC; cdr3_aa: CASSKGDRVDEQFF
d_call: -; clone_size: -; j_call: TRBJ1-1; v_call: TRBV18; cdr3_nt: TGTGCCAGCTGGACCCCCAGTGGGGCTTACACTGAAGCTTTCTTT; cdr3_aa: CASWTPSGAYTEAFF
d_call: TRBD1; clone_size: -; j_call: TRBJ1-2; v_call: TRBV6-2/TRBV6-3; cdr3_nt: TGTGCCAGCAGTTACGTGGGACAGGAGGGAGGCTACACCTTC; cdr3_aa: CASSYVGQEGGYTF
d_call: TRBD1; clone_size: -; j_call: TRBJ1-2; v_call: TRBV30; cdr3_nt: TGTGCCTGGACCCGGGACAGGGTCGGTGGCTACACCTTC; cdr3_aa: CAWTRDRVGGYTF